This T cell receptor (beta chain) was sequenced during a study of blood T cells in healthy people across ages. The study, taken as a whole, reports: Possibly confounding the expanded clonotype changes was the fact that donor CMV status was unknown. Estimates of total diversity, which came from one million sequenced T cells, were considered to be underestimates. TCR beta diversity per million T cells fell roughly linearly with age.

Through a sample-barcoded 5' primer and a J-beta primer mix, a second PCR was run for roughly 7 to 11 cycles. Every single cDNA molecule received a tag from a template-switch adaptor with 12 random nucleotides. From the 5' RACE reads, TCRdb called clonotypes with MiXCR, one entry per CDR3 protein. The sample consists of roughly 700,000 distinct CDR3 sequences, 32% of them appearing once. CDR3 size: 15 residues. Per the germline V gene, CDR1 is LNHDA and CDR2 is SQIVND (reference sequence). As regards this clonotype: Its antigen is undetermined. Mismatch with germline at one junction end may stem from a read error.

This chain joins TRBV19 and TRBJ2-1; 7 bases line up with TRBD2. Input material: blood. The sequence derives from a woman of 80 years or more in good health. The CDR3 DNA follows: TGTGCCAGTACCCCGGGACGAGCGGGGTACAATGAGCAGGTCTTC. It specifies CASTPGRAGYNEQVF.